This TCR beta chain is drawn from a study of cytomegalovirus exposure and HLA in healthy donors (dated by TCRdb to between 2016 and 2019). For context, the study as a whole: In an earlier analysis of under 600 of the donors, under 300 Gb of sequence data and 100 million or so unique TCR beta sequences from about 179 million T cells were reported. About 280 gigabases of sequencing data and around 80 million unique TCR sequences made up an early release that covered 640 HLA-typed donors. Of the roughly 400 genotyped donors, roughly 85% fell in the genetic ancestry cluster associated with self-reported Caucasian donors. The study aimed to test whether cataloging public T cell receptors could reveal signatures of past pathogen exposure. The T cell repertoires of around 670 subjects were profiled by immunosequencing and related to cytomegalovirus serostatus. A separate validation cohort of more than 100 different subjects was used in addition to the approximately 700-subject first cohort. The study combined high-throughput TCR immunosequencing, statistical association of individual TCRs with disease status, and machine learning to predict cytomegalovirus infection status. A later analysis re-examined previously published TCR beta repertoires from more than 600 donors and added high-resolution HLA genotyping to investigate patterns of TCR occurrence. In the later analysis, no new phenotypic data were used to find candidate immune exposures; instead, reliance was placed on TCR beta sequences and their occurrence across donors. An earlier analysis of approximately 500 of the donors applied high-throughput TCR beta sequencing to assess whether each TCR beta V gene segment acted as functional or pseudogenic. Donor age, sex, ethnicity and CMV serostatus were collected together with the repertoire data. A later genetic analysis used genome-wide SNP genotypes for about 65% of the roughly 670 donors, treating that subset as a discovery cohort. Every discovery cohort repertoire had been produced on one sequencing platform. HLA typing covered class I and class II loci at four-digit resolution. Typing coverage differed by locus: A, B, C, DRB1 and DQB1 were typed in roughly 620-640 donors, DQA1 in 522, DPA1 in around 580, and DPB1 in just under 490. Roughly five DR-DQ haplotypes were handled as single units for association and clustering, since linkage in the cohort was strong. Among about 390 genotyped donors of the cohort, an average of about 240,000 unique TCR beta nucleotide sequences were sequenced per donor, about a sixth of them non-productive. Findings and caveats that apply to the study as a whole: Most TCR sequences were observed very rarely across donors, whereas some public TCRs were present in many individuals. The authors suggested that the approach could potentially be generalized to other disease states and immunological phenotypes. A later analysis found that most CMV-associated TCR beta chains appeared HLA-restricted, with HLA associations seemingly driven largely by CMV exposure. Some IMGT-functional V segments, including TRBV6-2 and TRBV6-3, could not be told apart with the 87-base-pair reads, so those segments were excluded. Assigning TCR associations to individual alleles was difficult when HLA alleles, especially DR and DQ, strongly co-occurred. A cluster of highly shared sequence variants was judged likely to represent a technical artifact of the sequencing pipeline. A later analysis reported that several top co-occurrence clusters appeared linked to parvovirus B19, influenza, CMV and Epstein-Barr virus. In vitro tests confirmed that a few of the cytomegalovirus-associated TCR beta chains recognize cytomegalovirus antigens. A later analysis found that TCR association rates varied across HLA loci, with DRB1 alleles showing the most associated TCRs and HLA-C alleles the fewest. Only TCR beta chains were sequenced in this cohort, and the absence of alpha or paired-chain data limited detectable features. Because HLA typing was missing for some donors at each locus, association tests included only the typed subset. According to a later genetic analysis, donors in an Asian-associated ancestry cluster had fewer N-insertions in productive TCRs than the approximately 700-donor mean. An earlier analysis of some 590 of the donors showed that most TCR beta V segments appeared in productive rearrangements either about 87% or about 30% of the time, which broadly matched IMGT annotations. Immune exposure information for the cohort was limited to CMV serostatus. In a later genetic analysis, a missense DCLRE1C variant was associated with V-gene and J-gene trimming of TCR beta chains, and the association was replicated in an independent cohort. A further reported finding was that TCR beta sequences accurately predicted the HLA-A and HLA-B alleles for most subjects in the first cohort. Because counts were too low, about 15 rarely observed V segments, including chromosome 9 orphons, were left out of the earlier analysis of approximately 580 of the donors. The classifier was reported to diagnose cytomegalovirus status with high specificity and sensitivity in both the original and validation cohorts. Correlated functional status among segregating V segments might reflect linkage disequilibrium, but an unknown experimental factor could not be ruled out. At a false discovery rate of 0.05, a later analysis linked some 17,000 TCR beta sequences to specific HLA alleles. In the study, around 150 TCR beta chains were listed as associated with cytomegalovirus. Roughly uniform sequencing depth across donors was assumed in presence/absence analyses, although this assumption may not hold. In a later analysis, HLA-associated TCR beta chains showed more clonal expansion and lower generation probabilities than non-associated chains that were equally common.

Germline trimming: 0 bases from V, 4 bases from J; junction bases outside gene matches: 6. The CDR3 sequence holds 16 residues, the cysteine and phenylalanine included. CDR3 DNA is the only sequence kept; it has 48 bases, read in frame from the first base. The germline V gene specifies SGDLS as CDR1 and YYNGEE as CDR2. In total, around 600 healthy bone marrow donors made up the cohort. At the time of sampling, all cohort members were nominally healthy, though unrecorded immune exposures were likely present. Of the approximately 700 cohort members, around 290 had a positive CMV serostatus and about 350 had a negative one, while no CMV serostatus was recorded for the donor. A peripheral blood sample was collected from each donor, and TCR beta sequencing was performed on peripheral blood mononuclear cells. The Qiagen DNeasy Blood Extraction Kit was used to extract genomic DNA from the blood cell samples.

This clone was counted a few times. This receptor's antigen is unknown. One base away there is no much larger clone; base qualities are not given. The library came from the immunoSEQ multiplex PCR assay. A mixture of 60 forward primers for TCR Vbeta segments and 13 reverse primers for TCR Jbeta segments was used in the multiplex PCR. A multiplex PCR assay on genomic DNA amplified the CDR3 region of rearranged TCR beta genes. On the Illumina HiSeq System, the amplified TCR beta libraries were sequenced as 87-base-pair reads. From the authors' description of their analysis: Across the 600 to 700 repertoires, a later analysis counted tens of millions of unique TCR beta chains, some 11 million of which were shared by at least two donors. A nearest-neighbor algorithm error-corrected the raw reads and collapsed the reads into unique sequences, merging closely related sequences to remove PCR and sequencing errors. CDR3 sequences were aligned to IMGT reference sequences to assign V, D and J gene segments. For a sequence to be retained, a match of at least six nucleotides was required to both a V gene segment and a J gene segment. A rearrangement was called productive if the CDR3 had no stop codons and remained in frame with V and J, and every other rearrangement was called non-productive. Following IMGT convention, CDR3 was defined as the stretch from the second conserved V-encoded cysteine up to the conserved J-encoded phenylalanine. The earlier analysis of more than 450 of the donors excluded sequences that lacked an unambiguous match to a single V gene segment. In an earlier analysis of some 590 of the donors, a V segment was called functional when productive rearrangements were above 56.7%, and segregating when the standard deviation between donors exceeded 5%. A statistical classification framework was developed to diagnose cytomegalovirus status using the catalog of TCR beta chain sequences. A later analysis assigned V and J genes by comparing TCR nucleotide sequences with IMGT/GENE-DB human TR gene sequences. A later analysis assigned CDR3 sequences and most-parsimonious VDJ recombination scenarios with the TCRdist pipeline. In a later analysis, each TCR beta chain was defined by its CDR3 amino acid sequence together with its V-gene family, and reads lacking a unique V-gene family were excluded. As a way to deal with suspected cross-contamination and a sequencing artifact, a later analysis dropped roughly 620 nucleotide sequences that were highly shared and had low generation probability. For each public chain, a later analysis derived a clonal expansion index from normalized ranks of inferred template counts within each repertoire. In a later analysis, generation probabilities were computed with a VDJ recombination model fitted to out-of-frame rearrangements, and the resulting probabilities were checked against IGoR. In a later analysis, TCR-TCR, TCR-HLA and TCR-CMV co-occurrence was scored with hypergeometric tests, and a repertoire-size bias correction was applied to TCR pairs. False discovery rates were estimated in a later analysis by permuting HLA or CMV assignments 20 times. In a later analysis, co-occurring TCRs were grouped with DBSCAN, and TCRdist sequence similarity was added when clustering was performed within HLA-allele-positive subsets. Repertoires with fewer than 30,000 or more than 120,000 public chains, plus five repertoires with anomalous nucleotide sharing, were excluded from co-occurrence clustering. Held by TCRdb, this immuneACCESS table contains in-frame sequences only and omits some clones. Under half of the omission traces to an unresolved V gene where checked; the cause of the rest is unknown. V, J and clone size were drawn from that table, and D and trimming were deduced from the DNA. The sample table holds around 90,000 clones, of which more than 55% were seen once. The ten largest clonotypes hold 2% to 2.5% of the sample.

The source is a human donor in good health. The chain is made from TRBV9 and TRBJ2-1, with TRBD2 matching 8 junction bases. The sequenced sample was PBMCs. The CDR3 reads CASSVASTSGYNEQFF. The nucleotide sequence is given as TGTGCCAGCAGCGTAGCTAGCACTAGCGGATACAATGAGCAGTTCTTC.